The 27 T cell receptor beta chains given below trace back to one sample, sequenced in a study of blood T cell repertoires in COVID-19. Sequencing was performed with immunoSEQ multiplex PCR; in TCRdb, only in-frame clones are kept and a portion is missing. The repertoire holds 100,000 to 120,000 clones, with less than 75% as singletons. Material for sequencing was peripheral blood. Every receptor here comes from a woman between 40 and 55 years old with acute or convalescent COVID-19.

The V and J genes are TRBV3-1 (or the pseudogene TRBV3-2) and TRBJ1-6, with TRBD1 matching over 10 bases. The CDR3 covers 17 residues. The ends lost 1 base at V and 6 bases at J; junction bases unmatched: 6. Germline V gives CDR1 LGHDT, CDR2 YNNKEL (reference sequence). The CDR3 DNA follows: TGTGCCAGCAGCCAAGCAGTTGGGGACAGGGGTAATTCACCCCTCCACTTT. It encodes CASSQAVGDRGNSPLHF.

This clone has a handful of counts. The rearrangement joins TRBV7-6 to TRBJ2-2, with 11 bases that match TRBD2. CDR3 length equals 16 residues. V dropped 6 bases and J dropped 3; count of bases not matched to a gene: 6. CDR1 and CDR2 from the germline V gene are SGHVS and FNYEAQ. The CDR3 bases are TGTGCCAGCAGTCCGGGACTAGCGGATGACACCGGGGAGCTGTTTTTT. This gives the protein CASSPGLADDTGELFF.

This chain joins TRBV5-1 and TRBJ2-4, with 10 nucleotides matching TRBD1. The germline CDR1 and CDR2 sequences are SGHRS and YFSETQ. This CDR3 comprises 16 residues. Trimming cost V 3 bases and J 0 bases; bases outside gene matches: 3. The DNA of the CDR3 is TGCGCCAGCAGCTCGACAGGGGGCGCAGCCAAAAACATTCAGTACTTC. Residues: CASSSTGGAAKNIQYF.

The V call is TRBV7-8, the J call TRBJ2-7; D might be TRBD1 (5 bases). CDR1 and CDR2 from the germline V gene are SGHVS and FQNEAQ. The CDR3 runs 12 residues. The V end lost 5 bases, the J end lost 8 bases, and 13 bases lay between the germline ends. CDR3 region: CASSPRQGKQYF. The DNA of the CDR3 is TGTGCCAGCAGCCCAAGGCAGGGCAAGCAGTACTTC.

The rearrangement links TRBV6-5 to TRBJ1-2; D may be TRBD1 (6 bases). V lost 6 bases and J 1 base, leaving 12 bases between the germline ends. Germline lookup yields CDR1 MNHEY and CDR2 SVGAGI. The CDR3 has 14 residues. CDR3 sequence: CASSPDRFNYGYTF. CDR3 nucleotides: TGTGCCAGCAGCCCGGACAGATTTAACTATGGCTACACCTTC.

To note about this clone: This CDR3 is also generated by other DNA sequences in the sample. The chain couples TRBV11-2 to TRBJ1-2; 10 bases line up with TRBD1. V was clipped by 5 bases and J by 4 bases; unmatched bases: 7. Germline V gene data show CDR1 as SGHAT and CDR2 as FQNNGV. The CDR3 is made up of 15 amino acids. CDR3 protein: CASSLRGQGTYGYTF. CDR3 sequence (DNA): TGTGCCAGCAGCCTGCGGGGACAGGGGACCTATGGCTACACCTTC.

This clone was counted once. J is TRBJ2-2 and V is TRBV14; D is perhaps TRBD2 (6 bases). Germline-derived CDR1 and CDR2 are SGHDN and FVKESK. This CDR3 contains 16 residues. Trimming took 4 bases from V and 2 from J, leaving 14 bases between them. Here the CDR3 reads CASSRVGGPNTGELFF. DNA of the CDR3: TGTGCCAGCAGCCGCGTCGGGGGTCCTAACACCGGGGAGCTGTTTTTT. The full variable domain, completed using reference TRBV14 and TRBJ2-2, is EAGVTQFPSHSVIEKGQTVTLRCDPISGHDNLYWYRRVMGKEIKFLLHFVKESKQDESGMPNNRFLAERTGGTYSTLKVQPAELEDSGVYFCASSRVGGPNTGELFFGEGSRLTVL.

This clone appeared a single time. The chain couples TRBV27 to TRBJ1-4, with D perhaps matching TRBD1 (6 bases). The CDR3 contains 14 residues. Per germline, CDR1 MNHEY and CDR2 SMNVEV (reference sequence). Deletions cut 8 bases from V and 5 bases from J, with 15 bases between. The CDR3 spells CASRKGRGNEKLFF. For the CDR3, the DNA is TGTGCCAGCCGCAAGGGTAGGGGGAATGAAAAACTGTTTTTT.

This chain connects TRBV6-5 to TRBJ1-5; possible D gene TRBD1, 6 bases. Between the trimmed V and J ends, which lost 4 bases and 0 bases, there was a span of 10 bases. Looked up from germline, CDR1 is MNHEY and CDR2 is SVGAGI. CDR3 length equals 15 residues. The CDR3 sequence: CASSSTGGSNQPQHF. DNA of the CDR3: TGTGCCAGCAGTTCGACAGGAGGTAGCAATCAGCCCCAGCATTTT.

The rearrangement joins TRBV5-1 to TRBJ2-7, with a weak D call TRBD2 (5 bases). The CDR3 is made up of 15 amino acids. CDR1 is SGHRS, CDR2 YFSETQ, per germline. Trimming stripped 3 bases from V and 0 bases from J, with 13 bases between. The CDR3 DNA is TGCGCCAGCAGCTCCCAAAGCGGCGCCTCCTACGAGCAGTACTTC. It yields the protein CASSSQSGASYEQYF.

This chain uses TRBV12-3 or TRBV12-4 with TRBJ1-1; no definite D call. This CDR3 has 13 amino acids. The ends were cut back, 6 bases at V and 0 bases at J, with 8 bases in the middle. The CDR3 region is CASRVSLNTEAFF. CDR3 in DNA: TGTGCCAGCAGAGTAAGCTTGAACACTGAAGCTTTCTTT.

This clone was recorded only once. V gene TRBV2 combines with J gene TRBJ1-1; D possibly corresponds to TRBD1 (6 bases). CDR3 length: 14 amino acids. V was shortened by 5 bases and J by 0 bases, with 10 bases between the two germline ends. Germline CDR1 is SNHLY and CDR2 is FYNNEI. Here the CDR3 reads CASSSGDMNTEAFF. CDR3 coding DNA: TGTGCCAGCAGTTCAGGGGACATGAACACTGAAGCTTTCTTT.

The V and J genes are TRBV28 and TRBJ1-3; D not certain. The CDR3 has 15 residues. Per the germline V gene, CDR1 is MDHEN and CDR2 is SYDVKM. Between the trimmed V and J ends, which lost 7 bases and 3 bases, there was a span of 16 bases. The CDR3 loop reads CASISSHDFGNTIYF. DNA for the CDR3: TGTGCCAGCATCTCGTCCCACGACTTTGGAAACACCATATATTTT.

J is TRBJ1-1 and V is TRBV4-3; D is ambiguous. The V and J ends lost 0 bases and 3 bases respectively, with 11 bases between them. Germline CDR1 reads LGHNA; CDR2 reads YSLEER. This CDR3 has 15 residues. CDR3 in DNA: TGCGCCAGCAGCCAAGAAATGACACCGCACACTGAAGCTTTCTTT. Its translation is CASSQEMTPHTEAFF.

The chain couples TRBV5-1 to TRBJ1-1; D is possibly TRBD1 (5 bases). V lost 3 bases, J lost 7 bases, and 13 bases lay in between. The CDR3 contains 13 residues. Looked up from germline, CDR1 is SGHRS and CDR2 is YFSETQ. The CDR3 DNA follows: TGCGCCAGCAGCTCCCAGGGTCGAGGTGAAGCTTTCTTT. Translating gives CASSSQGRGEAFF. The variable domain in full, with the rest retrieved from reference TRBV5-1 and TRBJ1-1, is KAGVTQTPRYLIKTRGQQVTLSCSPISGHRSVSWYQQTPGQGLQFLFEYFSETQRNKGNFPGRFSGRQFSNSRSEMNVSTLELGDSALYLCASSSQGRGEAFFGQGTRLTVV.

The CDR3 DNA reads TGCAGTGCTAGTCATATTCCGGGACTAGCTACAGATACGCAGTATTTT. This gives the protein CSASHIPGLATDTQYF. The chain has TRBV20-1 and TRBJ2-3, with 9 bases that match TRBD2. V lost 3 bases, J lost 3 bases, and 10 bases stayed unmatched. CDR1 is DFQATT, CDR2 SNEGSKA, per germline (reference sequence). This CDR3 region has 16 residues.

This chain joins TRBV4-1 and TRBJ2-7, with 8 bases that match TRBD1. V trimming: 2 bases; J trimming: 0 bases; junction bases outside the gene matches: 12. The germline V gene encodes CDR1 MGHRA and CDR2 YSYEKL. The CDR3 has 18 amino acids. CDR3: CASSQSITGTGDSYEQYF. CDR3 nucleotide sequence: TGCGCCAGCAGCCAATCAATTACCGGGACAGGAGACTCCTACGAGCAGTACTTC.

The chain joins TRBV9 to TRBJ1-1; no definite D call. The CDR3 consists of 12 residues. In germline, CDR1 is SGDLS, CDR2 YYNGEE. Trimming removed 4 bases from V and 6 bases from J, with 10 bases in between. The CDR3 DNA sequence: TGTGCCAGCAGCATAGACGGTTCTGAAGCTTTCTTT. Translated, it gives CASSIDGSEAFF.

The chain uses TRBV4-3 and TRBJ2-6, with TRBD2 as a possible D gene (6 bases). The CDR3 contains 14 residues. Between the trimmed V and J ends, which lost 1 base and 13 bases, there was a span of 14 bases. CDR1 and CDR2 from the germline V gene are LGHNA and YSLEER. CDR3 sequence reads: CASSQAGTYRVLTF. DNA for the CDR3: TGCGCCAGCAGCCAAGCGGGGACTTATCGGGTCCTGACTTTC.

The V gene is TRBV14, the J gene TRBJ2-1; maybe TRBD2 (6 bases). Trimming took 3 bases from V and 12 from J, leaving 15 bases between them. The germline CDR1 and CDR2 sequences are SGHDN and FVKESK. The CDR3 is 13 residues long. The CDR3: CASSQSLEGWQFF. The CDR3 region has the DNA TGTGCCAGCAGCCAGTCCTTGGAGGGATGGCAGTTCTTC.

This chain's CDR3 is CASTRDRVVGDEKLFF. CDR3 DNA sequence: TGTGCTAGTACCCGGGACAGGGTAGTCGGGGATGAAAAACTGTTTTTT. The chain has TRBV12-5 and TRBJ1-4; 9 nucleotides line up with TRBD1. The CDR3 runs 16 residues. Per germline, CDR1 LGHNT and CDR2 FRNRAP. After removal of 8 bases from V and 6 bases from J, the junction contained 13 bases not matched to a gene.

The CDR3: CASRFRGVSGYEQYF. For the CDR3, the DNA is TGTGCCAGCAGATTCCGGGGAGTGTCGGGTTACGAGCAGTACTTC. The V and J genes are TRBV5-5 and TRBJ2-7; tentatively, D is TRBD2 (5 bases). The CDR3 runs to 15 residues. Per germline, CDR1 SGHKS and CDR2 YYEKEE (reference sequence). The ends were cut back, 5 bases at V and 4 bases at J, with 19 bases in the middle.

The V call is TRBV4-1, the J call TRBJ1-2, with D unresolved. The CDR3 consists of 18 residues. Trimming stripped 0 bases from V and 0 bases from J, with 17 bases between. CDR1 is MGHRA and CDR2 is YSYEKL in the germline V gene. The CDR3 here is CASSQDVGILSANYGYTF. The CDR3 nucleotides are TGCGCCAGCAGCCAAGATGTTGGCATCCTTAGCGCTAACTATGGCTACACCTTC.

In DNA, the CDR3 is TGCAGCGTTGTCCGGGGATCGAGGACTGAAGCTTTCTTT. It specifies CSVVRGSRTEAFF. The chain is built from TRBV29-1 and TRBJ1-1, with D unresolved. V lost 4 bases and J lost 5, with 14 bases in between. Germline V gene data show CDR1 as SQVTM and CDR2 as ANQGSEA. The length of the CDR3 is 13 residues. The variable domain in full, completed from reference TRBV29-1 and TRBJ1-1, reads SAVISQKPSRDICQRGTSLTIQCQVDSQVTMMFWYRQQPGQSLTLIATANQGSEATYESGFVIDKFPISRPNLTFSTLTVSNMSPEDSSIYLCSVVRGSRTEAFFGQGTRLTVV.

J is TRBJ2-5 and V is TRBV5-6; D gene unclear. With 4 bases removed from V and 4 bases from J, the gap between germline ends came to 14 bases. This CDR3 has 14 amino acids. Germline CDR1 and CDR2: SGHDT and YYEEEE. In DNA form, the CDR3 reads TGTGCCAGCAGCCTGGAGACCGGCGGAGAGACCCAGTACTTC. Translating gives CASSLETGGETQYF.

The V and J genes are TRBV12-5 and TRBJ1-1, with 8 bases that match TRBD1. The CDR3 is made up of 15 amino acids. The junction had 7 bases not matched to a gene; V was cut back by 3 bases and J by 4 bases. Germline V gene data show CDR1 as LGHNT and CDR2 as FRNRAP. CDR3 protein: CASGFSLDRVTEAFF. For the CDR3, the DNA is TGTGCTAGTGGTTTCTCCTTGGACAGGGTCACTGAAGCTTTCTTT.

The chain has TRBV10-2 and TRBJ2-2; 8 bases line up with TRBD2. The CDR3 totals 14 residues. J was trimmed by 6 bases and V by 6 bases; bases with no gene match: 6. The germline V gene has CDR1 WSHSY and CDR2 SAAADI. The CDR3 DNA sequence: TGCGCCAGCAGCCCTGGACTAGCTCCCGGGGAGCTGTTTTTT. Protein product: CASSPGLAPGELFF.